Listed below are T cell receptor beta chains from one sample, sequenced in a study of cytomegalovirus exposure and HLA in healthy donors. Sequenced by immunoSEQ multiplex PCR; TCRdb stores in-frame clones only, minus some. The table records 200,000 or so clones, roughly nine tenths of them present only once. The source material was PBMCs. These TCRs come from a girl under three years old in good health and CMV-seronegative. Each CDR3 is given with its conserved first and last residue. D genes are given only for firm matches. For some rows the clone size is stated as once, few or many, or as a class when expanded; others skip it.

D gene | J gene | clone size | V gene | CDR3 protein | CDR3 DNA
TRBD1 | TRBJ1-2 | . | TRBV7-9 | CASSLPRGQAGGYTF | TGTGCCAGCAGCTTACCGCGGGGACAGGCCGGTGGCTACACCTTC
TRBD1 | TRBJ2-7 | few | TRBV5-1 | CASSLGQGVYEQYF | TGCGCCAGCAGCCTCGGACAGGGAGTCTACGAGCAGTACTTC
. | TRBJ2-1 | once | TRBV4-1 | CASSQVSAANNEQFF | TGCGCCAGCAGCCAAGTAAGCGCCGCTAACAATGAGCAGTTCTTC
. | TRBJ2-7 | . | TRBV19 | CASSPTSTRSYEQYF | TGTGCCAGTAGTCCTACGTCGACGCGGAGCTACGAGCAGTACTTC
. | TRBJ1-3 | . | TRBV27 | CASSLSGKLVPGNTIYF | TGTGCCAGCAGTTTATCGGGCAAACTGGTCCCTGGAAACACCATATATTTT
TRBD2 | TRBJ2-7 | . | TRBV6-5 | CASRLLAGVSNEQYF | TGTGCCAGCAGATTACTAGCGGGAGTATCCAACGAGCAGTACTTC
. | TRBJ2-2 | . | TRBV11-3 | CASSLGQGSSPGELFF | TGTGCCAGCAGCTTAGGGCAGGGAAGTTCGCCCGGGGAGCTGTTTTTT
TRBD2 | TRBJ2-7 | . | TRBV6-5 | CASSSGGYEQYF | TGTGCCAGCAGCTCGGGAGGGTACGAGCAGTACTTC
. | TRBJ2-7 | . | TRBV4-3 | CASSQGTGLDDEQYF | TGCGCCAGCAGCCAAGGGACGGGATTAGACGACGAGCAGTACTTC
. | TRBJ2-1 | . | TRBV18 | CASSPTQVDNEQFF | TGTGCCAGCTCACCAACGCAGGTTGACAATGAGCAGTTCTTC
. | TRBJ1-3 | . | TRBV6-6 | CASSYPSDSSGNTIYF | TGTGCCAGCAGTTACCCAAGCGACAGCTCTGGAAACACCATATATTTT
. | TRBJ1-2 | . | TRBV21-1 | CASSTRQGGYTF | TGTGCCAGCAGCACACGACAGGGGGGCTACACCTTC
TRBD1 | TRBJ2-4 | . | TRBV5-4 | CASSLDRGGNIQYF | TGTGCCAGCAGCTTGGACAGGGGCGGAAACATTCAGTACTTC
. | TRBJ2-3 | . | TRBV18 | CASSPGVAGYTEQYF | TGTGCCAGCTCACCAGGGGTCGCAGGGTACACGGAGCAGTATTTT
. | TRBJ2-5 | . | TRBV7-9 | CASSLASRETQYF | TGTGCCAGCAGCTTAGCGTCCCGAGAGACCCAGTACTTC
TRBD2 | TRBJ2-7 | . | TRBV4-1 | CASSQDDRGGYEQYF | TGCGCCAGCAGCCAAGATGACCGGGGGGGCTACGAGCAGTACTTC
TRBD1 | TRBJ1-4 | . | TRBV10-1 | CASSPGTGNEKLFF | TGCGCCAGCAGTCCCGGGACAGGGAATGAAAAACTGTTTTTT
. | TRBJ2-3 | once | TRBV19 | CASIATDTQYF | TGTGCCAGTATAGCCACAGATACGCAGTATTTT
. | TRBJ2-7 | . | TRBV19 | CASSILAGYEQYF | TGTGCCAGTAGTATACTAGCCGGGTACGAGCAGTACTTC
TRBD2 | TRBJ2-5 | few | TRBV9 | CASSVGAWTSGNQETQYF | TGTGCCAGCAGCGTAGGAGCTTGGACTAGCGGCAACCAAGAGACCCAGTACTTC
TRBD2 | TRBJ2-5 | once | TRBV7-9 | CASTTTSGGPGSPETQYF | TGTGCCAGCACGACGACTAGCGGGGGGCCCGGCTCTCCAGAGACCCAGTACTTC
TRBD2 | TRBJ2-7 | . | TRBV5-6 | CASSQRTSGMREQYF | TGTGCCAGCAGCCAGAGGACTAGCGGAATGAGAGAGCAGTACTTC
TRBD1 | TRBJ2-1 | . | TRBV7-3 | CASSPSGTGGGNEQFF | TGTGCCAGCAGCCCCTCCGGGACAGGAGGGGGCAATGAGCAGTTCTTC